The 9 T cell receptor beta chains below all came from one sample that was sequenced in a study of cytomegalovirus exposure and HLA in healthy donors. Primers for the PCR totalled 60 Vbeta and 13 Jbeta. Clones were read by immunoSEQ multiplex PCR, and TCRdb kept only the in-frame ones, dropping some. The profile shows roughly 93,000 clones, just over 75% of them singletons. Sequencing was performed on PBMCs. The receptors derive from a man aged 25-45 years in good health and CMV-seronegative.

The chain uses TRBV2 and TRBJ1-4; TRBD1 matches at 8 bases. Unmatched junction bases numbered 7, after V lost 7 bases and J lost 0 bases. CDR1 SNHLY and CDR2 FYNNEI come from the germline V gene. The CDR3 length is 16 residues. Here the CDR3 DNA reads TGTGCCAGCACGTGGGGACAGGTTACAACTAATGAAAAACTGTTTTTT. Translation: CASTWGQVTTNEKLFF. Supplemented by reference TRBV2 and TRBJ1-4, the full variable domain reads EPEVTQTPSHQVTQMGQEVILRCVPISNHLYFYWYRQILGQKVEFLVSFYNNEISEKSEIFDDQFSVERPDGSNFTLKIRSTKLEDSAMYFCASTWGQVTTNEKLFFGSGTQLSVL.

This clone was detected a few times. The genes are TRBV27 and TRBJ1-3, with a tentative D call TRBD1 (6 bases). Between the trimmed V and J ends, which lost 3 bases and 0 bases, there was a span of 9 bases. CDR1 is MNHEY and CDR2 is SMNVEV in the germline V gene (reference sequence). The CDR3 spans 15 residues. The DNA of the CDR3 is TGTGCCAGCAGTTTCAACAGGGCCTCTGGAAACACCATATATTTT. Protein product: CASSFNRASGNTIYF.

J is TRBJ2-3 and V is TRBV11-3; D not certain. V was shortened by 3 bases and J by 2 bases, with 12 bases between the two germline ends. Germline-derived CDR1 and CDR2 are SGHNT and YENEEA. The CDR3 consists of 15 residues. The CDR3 spells CASSFSGRDTDTQYF. In DNA, the CDR3 is TGTGCCAGCAGCTTTTCAGGTCGCGACACAGATACGCAGTATTTT.

V gene TRBV28 combines with J gene TRBJ2-1; 16 bases agree with TRBD2. Germline assignment: CDR1 MDHEN and CDR2 SYDVKM. This CDR3 spans 17 amino acids. The junction had 10 bases not matched to a gene; V was cut back by 6 bases and J by 8 bases. DNA for the CDR3: TGTGCCAGCAGCCTTCTTCCGGGACTAGCGGGGGGGCATGAGCAGTTCTTC. This encodes CASSLLPGLAGGHEQFF. Combining the CDR3 with reference TRBV28 and TRBJ2-1 gives the whole variable domain DVKVTQSSRYLVKRTGEKVFLECVQDMDHENMFWYRQDPGLGLRLIYFSYDVKMKEKGDIPEGYSVSREKKERFSLILESASTNQTSMYLCASSLLPGLAGGHEQFFGPGTRLTVL.

The chain couples TRBV2 to TRBJ1-1; 8 bases line up with TRBD1. J was trimmed by 4 bases and V by 6 bases; bases with no gene match: 10. CDR1 and CDR2 (germline): SNHLY, FYNNEI. This CDR3 spans 15 amino acids. CDR3 in DNA: TGTGCCAGCAGCAAGGACAGGGCCTTTGGCACTGAAGCTTTCTTT. Translation gives CASSKDRAFGTEAFF.

This chain joins TRBV6-1 and TRBJ2-7, with 9 nucleotides matching TRBD2. After removal of 4 bases from V and 3 bases from J, the junction contained 7 bases not matched to a gene. The germline V gene has CDR1 MNHNS and CDR2 SASEGT. The CDR3 sequence is 15 residues long. CDR3 in amino acids: CASSADSGSYYEQYV. The CDR3 region has the DNA TGTGCCAGCAGTGCAGATAGCGGGAGCTACTACGAGCAGTACGTC.

The rearrangement links TRBV10-3 to TRBJ2-3; 8 bases map to TRBD1. The V segment lost 5 bases and the J segment 1 base; nucleotides outside the gene matches: 8. CDR1 is ENHRY, CDR2 SYGVKD, per germline. The CDR3 runs to 16 residues. DNA of the CDR3: TGTGCCATCAGTCGGACAGGGATGATGGGCACAGATACGCAGTATTTT. Protein: CAISRTGMMGTDTQYF.

V gene TRBV7-9 combines with J gene TRBJ1-3, with 7 bases matching TRBD1. The V and J ends lost 6 bases and 0 bases, in that order; junction bases with no gene match: 5. The CDR3 is 15 residues long. Germline V gene data show CDR1 as SEHNR and CDR2 as FQNEAQ (reference sequence). The CDR3 coding sequence is TGTGCCAGCAGAGCGAGGGACAGCTCTGGAAACACCATATATTTT. It is translated as CASRARDSSGNTIYF.

This chain connects TRBV14 to TRBJ1-5, with D unresolved. This CDR3 contains 13 residues. From germline, CDR1 is SGHDN and CDR2 FVKESK. Trimming shortened V by 0 bases and J by 7 bases, and 7 bases separated the two germline ends. The CDR3 loop is CASSQDLRQPQHF. CDR3 DNA sequence: TGTGCCAGCAGCCAAGATCTGAGGCAGCCCCAGCATTTT.